This TCR beta chain was obtained from a study of blood T cell repertoires in COVID-19. Assay used: immunoSEQ multiplex PCR; TCRdb lists only in-frame clones, some missing. Of hundreds of thousands of clones listed, just over 85% are singletons. This CDR3 is built from 13 residues. Germline V gene sequence: CDR1 SGHVS, CDR2 FQNEAQ. V was pared by 7 bases and J by 3 bases, with 13 bases between. Sample: peripheral blood. The TCR sequence derives from a woman aged 25 to 39 with active or convalescent COVID-19. The rearrangement uses TRBV7-8 and TRBJ2-7, with D tentatively TRBD2 (6 bases). For the CDR3, the DNA is TGTGCCAGCACTTCTTGGGGGGTCTACGAGCAGTACTTC. As protein: CASTSWGVYEQYF.